Sequencing of this TCR beta chain was carried out in a study of blood T cell repertoires in COVID-19. The data were produced by immunoSEQ multiplex PCR, yet TCRdb's version contains in-frame clones alone and is incomplete. The table has approximately 450,000 clones, about 85% seen once. What was sequenced was PBMCs or T cells enriched from blood (not recorded which). The TCR was taken from a woman younger than 30 with acute COVID-19.

As DNA, the CDR3 is TGTGCCAGCACCAAGGACAGGGGGCTACCCTATGGCTACACCTTC. It codes for CASTKDRGLPYGYTF. The chain joins TRBV6-5 to TRBJ1-2, with 11 bases that match TRBD1. With V trimmed by 7 bases and J by 4 bases, 8 bases remained unmatched. CDR3 length: 15 residues. Germline lookup yields CDR1 MNHEY and CDR2 SVGAGI.